The clone carrying this T cell receptor beta chain was counted once. Per the germline V gene, CDR1 is MGHRA and CDR2 is YSYEKL. V gave up 2 bases and J gave up 7 bases; unmatched junction bases: 7. This CDR3 is built from 14 residues. The sample originates from a study of blood T cell repertoires in COVID-19. Assay used: immunoSEQ multiplex PCR; TCRdb lists only in-frame clones, some missing. Of about 240,000 clones in the sample, 75% to 85% are singletons; the top ten hold less than 6.5%. The receptor was isolated from a human donor in a cohort sampled during active COVID-19. Sequencing used peripheral blood. The chain has TRBV4-1 and TRBJ1-2; TRBD1 matches at 7 bases. The CDR3 region is CASSQPTGKRGYTF. The CDR3 coding sequence is TGCGCCAGCAGCCAACCGACAGGGAAGCGTGGCTACACCTTC.